This T cell receptor beta chain is from a study of blood T cell repertoires in COVID-19. Study-level information: Researchers got acute and convalescent COVID-19 samples from the United States, Italy and Spain. Sample material is recorded as cDNA or gDNA derived from T cells, B-cell-depleted T cells, or PBMCs.

This clone was detected once. Sequenced by immunoSEQ multiplex PCR; TCRdb stores in-frame clones only, minus some. This sample has roughly 97,000 clones; around 80% occur once, and the top ten carry about 6.4%. This CDR3 is built from 17 residues. Trimming pared 2 bases from V and 0 bases from J, leaving 14 bases between. Germline V gene sequence: CDR1 SNHLY, CDR2 FYNNEI. The TCR sequence derives from a man aged 65-85 years with acute or convalescent COVID-19. Sequenced material: peripheral blood. The rearrangement joins TRBV2 to TRBJ2-1; D uncertain. CDR3 DNA sequence: TGTGCCAGCAGTGAACGTGACCCTGAGGCCTCCTACAATGAGCAGTTCTTC. Translated: CASSERDPEASYNEQFF.